The 11 T cell receptor beta chains below come from one sample, sequenced in a study of vaccination effects on CD4 cells after COVID-19. CD4+ T cell isolation took place after more than eight days of culture. The infection with SARS-CoV-2 (confirmed by PCR) occurred in this person between March and December 2020. Two-dose BNT162b2 or mRNA-1273 vaccination was given to participants. Assay: immunoSEQ multiplex PCR; the TCRdb copy retains only in-frame clones and omits some. This table holds roughly 46,000 clones, under 85% found once. Their recognized antigens are unknown. The sample was CD4+ T cells from PBMCs cultured without peptide, taken after COVID-19 vaccination. Receptors originate from a human donor who had a prior SARS-CoV-2 infection.

The V call is TRBV9, the J call TRBJ2-1, with D possibly being TRBD1 (5 bases). Trimming took 3 bases from V and 8 from J, leaving 18 bases between them. Per the germline V gene, CDR1 is SGDLS and CDR2 is YYNGEE. There are 15 residues in the CDR3. The CDR3 nucleotides read TGTGCCAGCAGCGCGGGTCAGGGTCTCAAAGATGAGCAGTTCTTC. Translation gives CASSAGQGLKDEQFF.

V gene TRBV5-4 combines with J gene TRBJ2-1; 8 bases agree with TRBD1. Germline CDR1 and CDR2: SGHNT and YYREEE (reference sequence). CDR3 length: 15 amino acids. V dropped 0 bases and J dropped 3; count of bases not matched to a gene: 2. In DNA, the CDR3 is TGTGCCAGCAGCTTGGCGGGACAGGACTACAATGAGCAGTTCTTC. As protein: CASSLAGQDYNEQFF.

The gene calls are TRBV5-8 and TRBJ2-7; a weak D match, TRBD1 (5 bases). With 3 bases removed from V and 1 base from J, the gap between germline ends came to 14 bases. The CDR3 is 15 amino acids. Per germline, CDR1 SGHTS and CDR2 YDEGEE. CDR3 in DNA: TGTGCCAGCAGCTCCCGGACATCGCGGTCCTACGAGCAGTACTTC. Protein: CASSSRTSRSYEQYF.

There are a few counts of this clone. The chain couples TRBV5-1 to TRBJ2-7; D might be TRBD2 (6 bases). The V gene's germline CDR1 is SGHRS and CDR2 YFSETQ. The V gene lost 6 bases and the J gene lost 5 bases, with 12 bases spanning the gap. CDR3 size: 12 residues. The CDR3 DNA is TGCGCCAGCAACTTAGCGGATGACGAGCAGTACTTC. Protein sequence: CASNLADDEQYF.

The CDR3 sequence: CAVSTPGTSGSTDTQYF. The CDR3 nucleotides read TGTGCCGTTTCCACGCCCGGGACTAGCGGAAGCACAGATACGCAGTATTTT. The V gene is TRBV2, the J gene TRBJ2-3; TRBD2 aligns across 11 bases. The CDR3 has 17 residues. The trim removed 11 bases at V and 0 bases at J, leaving 13 bases unmatched. Germline V lookup: CDR1 SNHLY, CDR2 FYNNEI.

This rearrangement joins TRBV20-1 to TRBJ1-1; the D is unclear. The ends were cut back, 3 bases at V and 6 bases at J, with 14 bases in the middle. CDR1 and CDR2 from the germline V gene are DFQATT and SNEGSKA (reference sequence). CDR3 length equals 13 residues. CDR3 loop: CSASPIPGAEAFF. As DNA, the CDR3 is TGCAGTGCTAGTCCCATCCCTGGGGCTGAAGCTTTCTTT.

This chain uses TRBV29-1 with TRBJ2-5; 13 nucleotides match TRBD2. In germline, CDR1 is SQVTM, CDR2 ANQGSEA. The J segment lost 3 bases and the V segment lost 7 bases, leaving 2 bases of the junction unmatched. This CDR3 spans 13 amino acids. CDR3 sequence (DNA): TGCAGCGCGGGACTAGCGGGAAAAGAGACCCAGTACTTC. Encoded protein: CSAGLAGKETQYF.

V usage is TRBV9 and J usage is TRBJ2-7; a possible D gene is TRBD1 (6 bases). Germline lookup yields CDR1 SGDLS and CDR2 YYNGEE. The CDR3 totals 16 residues. Trimming stripped 4 bases from V and 0 bases from J, with 17 bases between. CDR3: CASSIGSTGDSYEQYF. The CDR3 DNA is TGTGCCAGCAGCATAGGATCGACAGGAGACTCCTACGAGCAGTACTTC.

The chain employs TRBV6-4 and TRBJ2-5; TRBD2 aligns across 8 bases. The CDR3 sequence is 14 residues long. Looked up from germline, CDR1 is MRHNA and CDR2 is SNTAGT. After removal of 4 bases from V and 8 bases from J, the junction contained 9 bases not matched to a gene. The CDR3 bases are TGTGCCAGCAGTGCTGTAGCGGGAATTGGTACCCAGTACTTC. As protein: CASSAVAGIGTQYF.

J is TRBJ1-4 and V is TRBV24-1; D might be TRBD1 (6 bases). Germline V CDR1 and CDR2: KGHDR, SFDVKD. This CDR3 comprises 15 residues. Trimming shortened V by 2 bases and J by 7 bases, and 13 bases separated the two germline ends. CDR3 DNA: TGTGCCACCAGTGATTCCGCAGGGGAGAGTGAAAAACTGTTTTTT. This sequence encodes CATSDSAGESEKLFF.

This chain links TRBV9 with TRBJ1-1; D may be TRBD1 (6 bases). The germline CDR1 and CDR2 sequences are SGDLS and YYNGEE. The CDR3 length is 15 residues. The V and J ends lost 4 bases and 0 bases respectively, with 13 bases between them. The CDR3 sequence: CASSPQGLMNTEAFF. CDR3 bases: TGTGCCAGCAGCCCACAGGGCCTCATGAACACTGAAGCTTTCTTT.